This T cell receptor beta chain was profiled in a study of human T cells and chemical hapten exposure. This clonotype was counted many times. No antigen is known for it. With 2 bases removed from V and 3 bases from J, the gap between germline ends came to 19 bases. This CDR3 is built from 17 residues. Germline V lookup: CDR1 SGHVS, CDR2 FNYEAQ. Each cDNA molecule in the library carried unique molecular identifiers. One entry per CDR3 protein results from TCRdb running MiXCR on the reads. The sample holds about 120,000 distinct CDR3 sequences, about 7.7% seen once. Unfractionated whole blood served as the source for total RNA extraction. General observations from the study: No shift was seen in TCRs above 1 in 1000 frequency with DPC sensitization.

The receptor comes from a human donor in good health. Some clones in this sample may be carry-over from other donors' samples. V is TRBV7-6 and J is TRBJ1-1, with a tentative D call TRBD1 (6 bases). The sample consisted of whole blood. CDR3 region: CASSLWGARGAYTEAFF. The CDR3 bases are TGTGCCAGCAGCTTATGGGGGGCAAGGGGAGCGTACACTGAAGCTTTCTTT.